A single sample gave rise to the 31 T cell receptor beta chains below, sequenced in a study of cytomegalovirus exposure and HLA in healthy donors. Both 60 Vbeta primers and 13 Jbeta primers went into the PCR. Clones were sequenced by immunoSEQ multiplex PCR, and TCRdb holds only the in-frame ones, with some missing. The repertoire holds over 150,000 clones, with around four fifths as singletons. The source material was PBMCs. These receptor sequences come from a woman between 45 and 65 years old in good health and CMV-seropositive.

The chain carries TRBV27 and TRBJ2-1; D uncertain. Germline lookup yields CDR1 MNHEY and CDR2 SMNVEV (reference sequence). V was clipped by 5 bases and J by 8 bases, with 22 bases between them. CDR3 length: 16 amino acids. In DNA form, the CDR3 reads TGTGCCAGCAGTCCGTCGATGAGGCCTGGCGCAGATGAGCAGTTCTTC. Residues: CASSPSMRPGADEQFF.

V usage is TRBV11-2 and J usage is TRBJ1-5, with D possibly TRBD1 on 5 matching bases. Germline CDR1 and CDR2: SGHAT and FQNNGV. The CDR3 sequence is 13 residues long. The V end was cut by 5 bases, the J end by 7 bases, with 12 bases between. The CDR3, as DNA: TGTGCCAGCAGCGCCGACAGATACCAGCCCCAGCATTTT. Translating gives CASSADRYQPQHF.

CDR3 amino acids: CASSLGGFSGVEQYF. The CDR3, as DNA: TGTGCCAGCAGCTTAGGAGGCTTTTCAGGGGTCGAGCAGTACTTC. V and J are TRBV7-2 and TRBJ2-7, with D perhaps matching TRBD1 (6 bases). V was clipped by 1 base and J by 6 bases, with 16 bases between them. CDR1 SGHTA and CDR2 FQGNSA come from the germline V gene. CDR3 size: 15 residues.

CDR3: CASSPTGLAGTDTQYF. In nucleotides, the CDR3 is TGTGCCAGCAGCCCAACGGGACTAGCGGGAACAGATACGCAGTATTTT. V gene TRBV11-2 combines with J gene TRBJ2-3; 13 bases agree with TRBD2. The CDR3 spans 16 residues. The germline CDR1 and CDR2 sequences are SGHAT and FQNNGV. Trimming took 5 bases from V and 3 from J; bases not matched to a gene: 5.

This chain uses TRBV11-2 with TRBJ2-5, with 8 bases matching TRBD1. The DNA end favors TRBJ2-7, so the J call may be wrong. The CDR3 loop spans 19 amino acids. Germline assignment: CDR1 SGHAT and CDR2 FQNNGV. CDR3 loop: CASSHSSRGRLFGSYEQYF. The DNA of the CDR3 is TGTGCCAGCAGCCATAGTAGCAGGGGGCGGTTGTTCGGCTCCTACGAGCAGTACTTC.

This clone was detected once. The chain links TRBV5-4 to TRBJ1-1; 9 bases match TRBD1. The CDR3 is 15 residues long. J gave up 8 bases and V 2 bases, and 10 bases lay outside the gene matches. CDR1 SGHNT and CDR2 YYREEE come from the germline V gene (reference sequence). The DNA of the CDR3 is TGTGCCAGCAGCTTAGAACCGGGACAGGGAAAAGAAGCTTTCTTT. It yields the protein CASSLEPGQGKEAFF.

The chain has TRBV5-1 and TRBJ1-2; D possibly corresponds to TRBD1 (6 bases). Germline V gene data show CDR1 as SGHRS and CDR2 as YFSETQ. The V end was cut by 3 bases, the J end by 7 bases, with 16 bases between. The CDR3 consists of 14 residues. CDR3 residues: CASSSSGRGGGYTF. For the CDR3, the DNA is TGCGCCAGCAGCTCCTCGGGCAGGGGCGGTGGCTACACCTTC.

CDR3 nucleotides: TGTGCGACAGGGACCAACACTGAAGCTTTCTTT. Translation: CATGTNTEAFF. V gene TRBV25-1 combines with J gene TRBJ1-1, with TRBD1 identical over 7 bases. The CDR3 runs 11 residues. In germline, CDR1 is MGHDK, CDR2 SYGVNS.

The chain couples TRBV28 to TRBJ1-2, with a possible D match to TRBD1 (6 bases). Germline loops: CDR1 MDHEN, CDR2 SYDVKM. Deletions cut 4 bases from V and 4 bases from J, with 13 bases between. This CDR3 comprises 14 residues. CDR3 DNA: TGTGCCAGCAGTTCCCATACAGGGTCCTATGGCTACACCTTC. Translated: CASSSHTGSYGYTF.

The V and J genes are TRBV9 and TRBJ2-1; TRBD2 agrees at 13 bases. This CDR3 is built from 18 residues. In germline, CDR1 is SGDLS, CDR2 YYNGEE. The trim removed 0 bases at V and 0 bases at J, leaving 3 bases unmatched. CDR3 sequence (DNA): TGTGCCAGCAGCGTAGAACTAGCGGGGGGGAGCTCCTACAATGAGCAGTTCTTC. This sequence encodes CASSVELAGGSSYNEQFF. Complete variable domain (other parts from reference TRBV9 and TRBJ2-1): DSGVTQTPKHLITATGQRVTLRCSPRSGDLSVYWYQQSLDQGLQFLIQYYNGEERAKGNILERFSAQQFPDLHSELNLSSLELGDSALYFCASSVELAGGSSYNEQFFGPGTRLTVL.

This chain links TRBV6-1 with TRBJ2-7, with TRBD1 matching over 7 bases. Losses at the gene ends were 1 base for V and 6 bases for J; bases not matched to a gene: 3. Germline CDR1 reads MNHNS; CDR2 reads SASEGT. CDR3 length equals 13 residues. The CDR3 DNA reads TGTGCCAGCAGTGAAGGGACAGGAGGCGAGCAGTACTTC. Its translation is CASSEGTGGEQYF.

This sequence joins TRBV5-8 and TRBJ1-1; no clear D gene. From germline, CDR1 is SGHTS and CDR2 YDEGEE. CDR3 size: 17 residues. V lost 4 bases and J 4 bases, leaving 23 bases between the germline ends. CDR3 coding DNA: TGTGCCAGCAGCCCAGCTTATTTGACACTGGGTAGCACTGAAGCTTTCTTT. It specifies CASSPAYLTLGSTEAFF. Full variable domain (rest looked up from reference TRBV5-8 and TRBJ1-1): EAGVTQSPTHLIKTRGQQATLRCSPISGHTSVYWYQQALGLGLQFLLWYDEGEERNRGNFPPRFSGRQFPNYSSELNVNALELEDSALYLCASSPAYLTLGSTEAFFGQGTRLTVV.

This chain links TRBV19 with TRBJ1-2, with D possibly TRBD1 on 5 matching bases. In germline, CDR1 is LNHDA, CDR2 SQIVND (reference sequence). V was clipped by 6 bases and J by 0 bases, with 17 bases between them. The CDR3 is made up of 16 amino acids. The CDR3 DNA reads TGTGCCAGTAGACGAGACAGAGGTTACTCTAACTATGGCTACACCTTC. Translation: CASRRDRGYSNYGYTF.

The chain combines TRBV29-1 with TRBJ1-1; TRBD1 matches 7 bases. Germline lookup yields CDR1 SQVTM and CDR2 ANQGSEA. V was clipped by 5 bases and J by 4 bases; unmatched bases: 4. The CDR3 consists of 12 residues. CDR3 sequence (DNA): TGCAGCGTTAAGACAGGGCGCACTGAAGCTTTCTTT. Protein product: CSVKTGRTEAFF.

J is TRBJ2-1 and V is TRBV30; 7 bases align to TRBD2. Per the germline V gene, CDR1 is GTSNPN and CDR2 is SVGIG (reference sequence). The V and J ends lost 0 bases and 0 bases, in that order; junction bases with no gene match: 2. CDR3 length: 15 residues. CDR3 nucleotides: TGTGCCTGGAGTGTACGCGGGAGCTCCTACAATGAGCAGTTCTTC. This translates into CAWSVRGSSYNEQFF.

V gene TRBV9 combines with J gene TRBJ2-7; D is uncertain. CDR1 SGDLS and CDR2 YYNGEE come from the germline V gene. The V end was cut by 4 bases, the J end by 2 bases, with 10 bases between. This CDR3 has 13 residues. DNA of the CDR3: TGTGCCAGCAGCTCACTTGGAGCCTACGAGCAGTACTTC. This codes for CASSSLGAYEQYF. The complete variable domain, with remaining parts taken from reference TRBV9 and TRBJ2-7, reads DSGVTQTPKHLITATGQRVTLRCSPRSGDLSVYWYQQSLDQGLQFLIQYYNGEERAKGNILERFSAQQFPDLHSELNLSSLELGDSALYFCASSSLGAYEQYFGPGTRLTVT.

This clone was found a few times. V is TRBV28 and J is TRBJ1-1, with 8 bases that match TRBD1. Unmatched junction bases numbered 7, after V lost 5 bases and J lost 5 bases. This CDR3 spans 14 amino acids. Per germline, CDR1 MDHEN and CDR2 SYDVKM. CDR3 in DNA: TGTGCCAGCAGTACAGGGGGGTTTAGGACTGAAGCTTTCTTT. Its protein product is CASSTGGFRTEAFF.

The table lists this clone with a few counts. The V call is TRBV28, the J call TRBJ2-2, with no clear D. Trimming stripped 8 bases from V and 0 bases from J, with 7 bases between. Germline V gene data show CDR1 as MDHEN and CDR2 as SYDVKM. CDR3 length: 13 amino acids. The CDR3 DNA is TGTGCCAGCCAAGCACCGAACACCGGGGAGCTGTTTTTT. Amino acid sequence: CASQAPNTGELFF.

The rearrangement links TRBV6-5 to TRBJ2-5; D gene unclear. Trimming removed 5 bases at V and 5 bases at J, with 6 bases between. The CDR3 runs 11 residues. From germline, CDR1 is MNHEY and CDR2 SVGAGI. The CDR3 here is CASSRLETQYF. The CDR3 region has the DNA TGTGCCAGCAGTAGACTGGAGACCCAGTACTTC.

The chain joins TRBV11-2 to TRBJ2-3; TRBD1 is a possible D gene (6 bases). Trimming left V 5 bases short and J 2 bases short, with 14 bases between. Germline CDR1 SGHAT, CDR2 FQNNGV. The CDR3 extends over 15 amino acids. CDR3 sequence (DNA): TGTGCCAGCAGCCGCCGGACAGAATCCACAGATACGCAGTATTTT. Translated, it gives CASSRRTESTDTQYF. The variable domain in full, completed from reference TRBV11-2 and TRBJ2-3, reads EAGVAQSPRYKIIEKRQSVAFWCNPISGHATLYWYQQILGQGPKLLIQFQNNGVVDDSQLPKDRFSAERLKGVDSTLKIQPAKLEDSAVYLCASSRRTESTDTQYFGPGTRLTVL.

The V call is TRBV5-1, the J call TRBJ1-1; 7 nucleotides align to TRBD1. V was pared by 5 bases and J by 5 bases, with 6 bases of the junction left unmatched. Germline loops: CDR1 SGHRS, CDR2 YFSETQ. This CDR3 contains 13 residues. The CDR3: CASSQGGGTEAFF. The DNA for the CDR3 is TGCGCCAGCAGTCAGGGGGGAGGAACTGAAGCTTTCTTT.

The V call is TRBV10-3, the J call TRBJ1-2; D is possibly TRBD1 (6 bases). The CDR3 spans 13 residues. Trimming took off 8 bases at V and 5 bases at J, with 15 bases between the two ends. Germline CDR1 is ENHRY and CDR2 is SYGVKD. Written as DNA, the CDR3 is TGTGCCATCGCTCCGGGACAAGGATATGGCTACACCTTC. Translated, it gives CAIAPGQGYGYTF.

The V gene is TRBV13, the J gene TRBJ2-5; 9 nucleotides align to TRBD1. The J segment lost 4 bases and the V segment lost 8 bases, leaving 5 bases of the junction unmatched. This CDR3 spans 13 amino acids. CDR1 PRHDT and CDR2 FYEKMQ come from the germline V gene (reference sequence). The CDR3 spells CASARQGVETQYF. Written as DNA, the CDR3 is TGTGCCAGCGCCCGACAGGGGGTAGAGACCCAGTACTTC.

This chain joins TRBV7-2 and TRBJ2-7, with D unclear. The CDR3 is 12 residues long. V shed 6 bases and J shed 2 bases, with 8 bases lying between them. The germline CDR1 and CDR2 sequences are SGHTA and FQGNSA. The CDR3 DNA reads as TGTGCCAGCAGTTTTCTTACCTACGAGCAGTACTTC. As protein: CASSFLTYEQYF.

V gene TRBV7-9 combines with J gene TRBJ2-1; no definite D call. The CDR3 is 12 amino acids. Per the germline V gene, CDR1 is SEHNR and CDR2 is FQNEAQ (reference sequence). V was cut by 2 bases and J by 6 bases, with 5 bases left in between. This chain's CDR3 is CASSLSSNEQFF. CDR3 DNA sequence: TGTGCCAGCAGCTTATCTTCCAATGAGCAGTTCTTC. The whole variable domain, filled in from reference TRBV7-9 and TRBJ2-1, reads DTGVSQNPRHKITKRGQNVTFRCDPISEHNRLYWYRQTLGQGPEFLTYFQNEAQLEKSRLLSDRFSAERPKGSFSTLEIQRTEQGDSAMYLCASSLSSNEQFFGPGTRLTVL.

The chain combines TRBV7-9 with TRBJ2-3, with 12 bases matching TRBD2. The CDR3 runs to 17 residues. V was clipped by 5 bases and J by 2 bases; unmatched bases: 8. The germline CDR1 and CDR2 sequences are SEHNR and FQNEAQ (reference sequence). The CDR3 sequence is CASSLRRLAGDTDTQYF. The CDR3 nucleotides are TGTGCCAGCAGCCTACGGCGACTAGCGGGAGACACAGATACGCAGTATTTT.

The chain employs TRBV28 and TRBJ1-1; D is ambiguous. This CDR3 comprises 13 residues. The V gene lost 4 bases and the J gene lost 1 base, with 7 bases spanning the gap. Per germline, CDR1 MDHEN and CDR2 SYDVKM. CDR3 in DNA: TGTGCCAGCAGTTGGAGGCCGAACACTGAAGCTTTCTTT. Its translation: CASSWRPNTEAFF.

The rearrangement uses TRBV9 and TRBJ2-2, with D possibly matching TRBD1 (6 bases). The CDR3 spans 16 residues. Trimming took 2 bases from V and 6 from J, leaving 17 bases between them. CDR1 and CDR2 from the germline V gene are SGDLS and YYNGEE. The CDR3 nucleotides are TGTGCCAGCAGCGTTTCCTTTTACAGGGAAGCCGGGGAGCTGTTTTTT. Its protein product is CASSVSFYREAGELFF. The full variable domain, its missing parts supplied by reference TRBV9 and TRBJ2-2, is DSGVTQTPKHLITATGQRVTLRCSPRSGDLSVYWYQQSLDQGLQFLIQYYNGEERAKGNILERFSAQQFPDLHSELNLSSLELGDSALYFCASSVSFYREAGELFFGEGSRLTVL.

The chain is built from TRBV9 and TRBJ2-7; 8 bases line up with TRBD2. The V gene's germline CDR1 is SGDLS and CDR2 YYNGEE. V was pared by 5 bases and J by 1 base, with 11 bases of the junction left unmatched. The CDR3 runs to 16 residues. The CDR3 DNA sequence: TGTGCCAGCAGTGGGGGTGGAGCGGGGGCTTCCTACGAGCAGTACTTC. Amino acids: CASSGGGAGASYEQYF.

This chain uses TRBV6-5 with TRBJ2-7; 7 bases are a match to TRBD2. This CDR3 comprises 16 residues. V lost 3 bases, J lost 0 bases, and 8 bases stayed unmatched. CDR1 and CDR2 from the germline V gene are MNHEY and SVGAGI. CDR3 DNA sequence: TGTGCCAGCAGTTATGGGATGGGGGGGGACTCCTACGAGCAGTACTTC. Its translation: CASSYGMGGDSYEQYF.

The rearrangement joins TRBV30 to TRBJ2-3, with D maybe TRBD2 (7 bases). This CDR3 contains 14 residues. Per germline, CDR1 GTSNPN and CDR2 SVGIG (reference sequence). Trimming removed 3 bases at V and 6 bases at J, with 16 bases between. The CDR3 here is CAWRGGGNVDTQYF. The CDR3 DNA follows: TGTGCCTGGAGAGGGGGGGGCAATGTGGATACGCAGTATTTT. Drawing the rest from reference TRBV30 and TRBJ2-3, the complete variable domain is SQTIHQWPATLVQPVGSPLSLECTVEGTSNPNLYWYRQAAGRGLQLLFYSVGIGQISSEVPQNLSASRPQDRQFILSSKKLLLSDSGFYLCAWRGGGNVDTQYFGPGTRLTVL.